Presented here are 27 T cell receptor beta chains from one specimen sequenced in a study of T cells in Graves' hyperthyroidism and ophthalmopathy. What was amplified from RNA transcripts were TCR beta CDR3 regions. First-round RT-PCR of the TCR CDR3 relied on the HTBI primer set. TCRdb used MiXCR to reprocess the multiplex PCR reads, holding one entry per CDR3 protein. The sample carries hundreds of thousands of distinct CDR3 sequences, about 45% recorded once. The sequenced material came from peripheral blood or thyroid tissue (not recorded which). The receptor set was obtained from an adult man with Graves' disease, either hyperthyroidism or ophthalmopathy (not recorded which).

This clonotype showed up many times. This chain joins TRBV10-2 and TRBJ1-2; D ambiguous. The CDR3 consists of 12 residues. CDR1 and CDR2 from the germline V gene are WSHSY and SAAADI. Trimming took 8 bases from V and 2 from J, leaving 9 bases between them. The CDR3 DNA reads as TGCGCCAGCCAGGACTTCAACTATGGCTACACCTTC. Its translation: CASQDFNYGYTF.

The CDR3 here is CASSRRESLSPLHF. CDR3 sequence (DNA): TGTGCCAGCTCTCGTAGGGAATCTTTGTCACCCCTCCACTTT. The chain is built from TRBV18 and TRBJ1-6; D call uncertain. V lost 6 bases to trimming and J lost 10 bases, with 16 bases between them. The CDR3 is 14 amino acids. Germline CDR1 and CDR2: KGHSH and LQKENI.

The gene calls are TRBV19 and TRBJ1-2, with D possibly TRBD1 on 6 matching bases. Germline loops: CDR1 LNHDA, CDR2 SQIVND (reference sequence). The CDR3 is made up of 16 amino acids. The V and J ends lost 6 bases and 1 base respectively, with 18 bases between them. CDR3 DNA sequence: TGTGCCAGTAGCGACTTGGACAGAGCACTTAACTATGGCTACACCTTC. Translated: CASSDLDRALNYGYTF.

This chain connects TRBV11-2 to TRBJ2-2; D unresolved. CDR1 and CDR2 from the germline V gene are SGHAT and FQNNGV. This CDR3 spans 12 amino acids. With 8 bases removed from V and 7 bases from J, the gap between germline ends came to 11 bases. CDR3 amino acids: CASGGQVGELFF. CDR3 sequence (DNA): TGTGCCAGCGGTGGGCAGGTCGGGGAGCTGTTTTTT.

This clonotype was counted a few times. At one end the junction does not follow the germline gene, possibly because of a read error. The CDR3 coding sequence is TGCGCCAGCAGCGACTGGACAGGGGGCTTC. Protein sequence: CASSDWTGGF. The rearrangement joins TRBV5-1 to TRBJ2-7, with 10 bases matching TRBD1. CDR1 is SGHRS and CDR2 is YFSETQ in the germline V gene. This CDR3 contains 10 residues. Based on the CDR3 plus reference TRBV5-1 and TRBJ2-7, the full variable domain is KAGVTQTPRYLIKTRGQQVTLSCSPISGHRSVSWYQQTPGQGLQFLFEYFSETQRNKGNFPGRFSGRQFSNSRSEMNVSTLELGDSALYLCASSDWTGGFGPGTRLTVT.

The chain joins TRBV5-1 to TRBJ2-7, with 7 nucleotides matching TRBD1. Germline loops: CDR1 SGHRS, CDR2 YFSETQ. This CDR3 is built from 14 residues. J gave up 1 base and V 4 bases, and 5 bases lay outside the gene matches. CDR3 amino acids: CASSQRDSSYEQYF. CDR3 in DNA: TGCGCCAGCAGCCAACGGGACAGTTCCTACGAGCAGTACTTC.

Of note for this clonotype: A single base separates this from a much larger clone, so it may be a read error. The V gene is TRBV7-9, the J gene TRBJ2-5; perhaps TRBD1 as D (5 bases). Looked up from germline, CDR1 is SEHNR and CDR2 is FQNEAQ (reference sequence). This CDR3 contains 15 residues. V was cut by 4 bases and J by 5 bases, with 17 bases left in between. The CDR3 bases are TGTGCCAGCAGCTCTGAGGCCTCAGGGTCGGAGACCCAGTACTTC. It encodes CASSSEASGSETQYF.

This clonotype was detected many times. V is TRBV29-1 and J is TRBJ1-5; the D is unclear. The CDR3 totals 13 residues. With 4 bases removed from V and 1 base from J, the gap between germline ends came to 8 bases. The germline CDR1 and CDR2 sequences are SQVTM and ANQGSEA. The CDR3 nucleotides are TGCAGCGTTGGCGAGAGGAGCAATCAGCCCCAGCATTTT. Protein product: CSVGERSNQPQHF.

The rearrangement uses TRBV7-9 and TRBJ1-3; no reliable D call. V lost 5 bases and J 0 bases, leaving 17 bases between the germline ends. CDR1 and CDR2 (germline): SEHNR, FQNEAQ (reference sequence). This CDR3 has 17 residues. The CDR3 bases are TGTGCCAGCAGCCCACCCGGCAGTCTCCCCTCTGGAAACACCATATATTTT. Translated: CASSPPGSLPSGNTIYF.

V gene TRBV2 combines with J gene TRBJ2-2, with D tentatively TRBD1 or TRBD2 (5 bases each). Germline CDR1 and CDR2: SNHLY and FYNNEI. V lost 6 bases and J lost 3, with 11 bases in between. CDR3 length equals 14 residues. The CDR3 here is CASRLGADTGELFF. DNA for the CDR3: TGTGCCAGCAGACTAGGGGCGGACACCGGGGAGCTGTTTTTT.

CDR3: CASSMNRDYQPQHF. CDR3 bases: TGTGCCAGTAGTATGAACAGGGACTATCAGCCCCAGCATTTT. The chain combines TRBV19 with TRBJ1-5; the D gene is possibly TRBD1 (6 bases). The CDR3 totals 14 residues. Trimming removed 3 bases at V and 5 bases at J, with 11 bases between. Germline CDR1 and CDR2: LNHDA and SQIVND (reference sequence).

This chain links TRBV20-1 with TRBJ1-4, with 8 bases that match TRBD1. The germline CDR1 and CDR2 sequences are DFQATT and SNEGSKA (reference sequence). This CDR3 spans 14 amino acids. Losses at the gene ends were 6 bases for V and 2 bases for J; bases not matched to a gene: 5. The CDR3 DNA is TGCAGTGCCTTGGACAGGGCGACTAATGAAAAACTGTTTTTT. As protein: CSALDRATNEKLFF.

In this sample, this clonotype turned up many times. This rearrangement joins TRBV2 to TRBJ1-2, with TRBD1 matching 8 bases. This CDR3 is built from 15 residues. The germline gives CDR1 SNHLY, CDR2 FYNNEI. V gave up 5 bases and J gave up 4 bases; unmatched junction bases: 9. CDR3 in amino acids: CASSRDRGMAYGYTF. In DNA, the CDR3 is TGTGCCAGCAGTCGAGACAGGGGTATGGCCTATGGCTACACCTTC.

CDR3 region: CASSTGLAGTVEQYF. Here the CDR3 DNA reads TGCGCCAGCAGCACGGGACTAGCGGGAACGGTCGAGCAGTACTTC. The V gene is TRBV5-1, the J gene TRBJ2-7; TRBD2 matches 13 bases. In germline, CDR1 is SGHRS, CDR2 YFSETQ. The CDR3 runs to 15 residues. Trimming took 4 bases from V and 6 from J; bases not matched to a gene: 7.

The DNA of the CDR3 is TGCAGTGCTAGAGTAGCGGGGGCCGTCAATCAGCCCCAGTACTTC. Protein: CSARVAGAVNQPQYF. V usage is TRBV20-1 and J usage is TRBJ2-5, with 9 bases fitting TRBD2. Germline-derived CDR1 and CDR2 are DFQATT and SNEGSKA (reference sequence). CDR3 length: 15 residues. Trimming at V came to 1 base and at J to 9 bases, leaving 12 bases not matched to a gene.

This clonotype was seen repeatedly, ten times or more. CDR3 DNA sequence: TGTGCCACCAGCAGAGATAAGGGGGCGAGCTATGGCTACACCTTC. It encodes CATSRDKGASYGYTF. The V call is TRBV15, the J call TRBJ1-2, with 7 bases that match TRBD1. V gave up 0 bases and J gave up 4 bases; unmatched junction bases: 5. The germline gives CDR1 LNHNV, CDR2 YYDKDF (reference sequence). The CDR3 totals 15 residues.

This clonotype occurred a few times. V and J are TRBV12-3 or TRBV12-4 and TRBJ1-5; D is uncertain. Trimming removed 3 bases at V and 0 bases at J, with 9 bases between. This CDR3 comprises 15 residues. CDR3 bases: TGTGCCAGCAGTTTGTCCGAGGATAGCAATCAGCCCCAGCATTTT. Protein: CASSLSEDSNQPQHF.

Concerning this clonotype itself: One base away lies a much larger clone, so this may be a sequencing read error. The V and J genes are TRBV7-8 and TRBJ2-5; D perhaps matches TRBD2 (6 bases). The V gene lost 5 bases and the J gene lost 1 base, with 14 bases spanning the gap. Germline CDR1 reads SGHVS; CDR2 reads FQNEAQ. The CDR3 runs 15 residues. The CDR3 is CASSPSPGGQETQYF. The CDR3 bases are TGTGCCAGCAGCCCTAGTCCCGGGGGCCAAGAGACCCAGTACTTC.

This chain links TRBV7-2 with TRBJ2-5, with 9 bases identical to TRBD2. Germline V gene lookup returns CDR1 SGHTA and CDR2 FQGNSA. Trimming took 5 bases from V and 2 from J; bases not matched to a gene: 9. The CDR3 sequence is 16 residues long. The CDR3 nucleotides are TGTGCCAGCAGCCCAGCGGGGGGCGGGATACAAGAGACCCAGTACTTC. As protein: CASSPAGGGIQETQYF.

As to this clonotype: Its ends do not fully match the called genes, so a read error is possible. The chain combines TRBV19 with TRBJ2-7, with a weak D call TRBD2 (6 bases). This CDR3 contains 14 residues. CDR1 LNHDA and CDR2 SQIVND come from the germline V gene (reference sequence). CDR3 region: CASSIDSQDYGQYF. CDR3 in DNA: TGTGCCAGTAGTATAGATTCCCAGGACTACGGGCAGTACTTC.

The chain combines TRBV6-1 with TRBJ2-7, with 7 nucleotides matching TRBD1. Germline lookup yields CDR1 MNHNS and CDR2 SASEGT. The CDR3 length is 14 residues. The V and J ends lost 8 bases and 6 bases, in that order; junction bases with no gene match: 13. The CDR3 is CASPTTGEYGEQYF. CDR3 DNA: TGTGCCAGCCCTACTACAGGGGAGTATGGCGAGCAGTACTTC.

The chain recombines TRBV11-1 with TRBJ1-1, with D tentatively TRBD1 (5 bases). Trimming cost V 2 bases and J 4 bases, with 11 bases left between them. This CDR3 is built from 14 residues. From germline, CDR1 is SGHAT and CDR2 FQDESV (reference sequence). The DNA for the CDR3 is TGTGCCAGCAGCTTATTGGACCAGGGCACTGAAGCTTTCTTT. Residues: CASSLLDQGTEAFF.

Only one count was recorded for this clonotype. The chain couples TRBV29-1 to TRBJ2-5, with TRBD2 identical over 7 bases. The length of the CDR3 is 13 residues. Germline V lookup: CDR1 SQVTM, CDR2 ANQGSEA. The V and J ends lost 5 bases and 9 bases, in that order; junction bases with no gene match: 12. The CDR3 is CSVREGTSQPQYF. CDR3 sequence (DNA): TGCAGCGTTAGGGAGGGGACCAGTCAGCCCCAGTACTTC.

The genes are TRBV20-1 and TRBJ2-5; D is undetermined. The CDR3 consists of 10 residues. Trimming left V 6 bases short and J 7 bases short, with 9 bases between. From germline, CDR1 is DFQATT and CDR2 SNEGSKA (reference sequence). The CDR3 DNA reads TGCAGTGCGTCACCCGGGACCCAGTACTTC. Residues: CSASPGTQYF.

This clonotype appeared a single time. A much larger clone differs from this one at a single base, so this may be a read error. The CDR3 here is CASSHNGQGGVETQYF. The CDR3 region has the DNA TGTGCCAGCAGCCACAACGGACAGGGGGGGGTAGAGACCCAGTACTTC. The chain uses TRBV7-2 and TRBJ2-5; 10 bases agree with TRBD1. This CDR3 spans 16 amino acids. Trimming removed 5 bases from V and 4 bases from J; junction bases left unmatched: 10. Germline-derived CDR1 and CDR2 are SGHTA and FQGNSA.

The chain joins TRBV10-3 to TRBJ1-1; the D gene is possibly TRBD1 (5 bases). Deletions cut 2 bases from V and 5 bases from J, with 15 bases between. This CDR3 spans 15 amino acids. Germline CDR1 and CDR2: ENHRY and SYGVKD. CDR3 DNA sequence: TGTGCCATCAGTGAGCGGCAGGGATCGAGTACTGAAGCTTTCTTT. It specifies CAISERQGSSTEAFF.

The chain is built from TRBV6-5 and TRBJ2-7, with D maybe TRBD1 (6 bases). V gave up 6 bases and J gave up 0 bases, with 15 bases separating them. The V gene's germline CDR1 is MNHEY and CDR2 SVGAGI. There are 15 residues in the CDR3. In nucleotides, the CDR3 is TGTGCCAGCAGACTACTCACCAGGGGCTCCTACGAGCAGTACTTC. Its translation: CASRLLTRGSYEQYF.